Following are 28 T cell receptor beta chains from one sample sequenced in a study of shared clonotypes between healthy human individuals. The assay was immunoSEQ multiplex PCR, and TCRdb's table has in-frame clones only and misses some. The data show 950,000 to 1,300,000 clones, roughly 80% seen once. What was sequenced was memory CD4+ T cells sorted from blood. Subset described: CD45RA-negative fraction. The source of these receptors is a man aged 18-30 years in good health.

This clone has more than one count but fewer than ten. J is TRBJ1-1 and V is TRBV11-1, with D possibly being TRBD1 (5 bases). V lost 1 base and J lost 7, with 10 bases in between. The CDR3 length is 13 residues. CDR1 and CDR2 (germline): SGHAT, FQDESV (reference sequence). CDR3 sequence: CASSLGGGVEAFF. In nucleotides, the CDR3 is TGTGCCAGCAGCTTAGGCGGAGGGGTTGAAGCTTTCTTT.

This chain joins TRBV5-1 and TRBJ2-1; 8 nucleotides align to TRBD2. V lost 3 bases and J lost 10; bases outside the gene matches: 15. The CDR3 covers 16 residues. The V gene's germline CDR1 is SGHRS and CDR2 YFSETQ. The CDR3 sequence is CASSSGGLAVSGEQFF. Written as DNA, the CDR3 is TGCGCCAGCAGCTCGGGGGGGCTAGCCGTGTCGGGAGAGCAGTTCTTC.

The V and J genes are TRBV10-2 and TRBJ2-3; tentatively, D is TRBD1 (5 bases). CDR1 is WSHSY, CDR2 SAAADI, per germline. This CDR3 is 12 amino acids long. The V gene lost 7 bases and the J gene lost 1 base, with 6 bases spanning the gap. CDR3 sequence: CASKGGTDTQYF. The CDR3 coding sequence is TGCGCCAGCAAAGGGGGCACAGATACGCAGTATTTT.

The V gene is TRBV2, the J gene TRBJ1-1; D gene unclear. The CDR3 consists of 18 residues. The germline V gene encodes CDR1 SNHLY and CDR2 FYNNEI. Trimming removed 5 bases from V and 1 base from J, with 23 bases in between. CDR3 sequence (DNA): TGTGCCAGCAGTCTGGACTCGTTCCGCGTGCATGGGAACACTGAAGCTTTCTTT. This encodes CASSLDSFRVHGNTEAFF.

This chain links TRBV6-1 with TRBJ2-3; unclear D gene. This CDR3 has 13 amino acids. V lost 7 bases and J lost 1, with 9 bases in between. Germline V lookup: CDR1 MNHNS, CDR2 SASEGT. Here the CDR3 DNA reads TGTGCCAGCACTGCGCCAGGCACAGATACGCAGTATTTT. Translated, it gives CASTAPGTDTQYF.

This clone has just a few counts. V gene TRBV7-6 combines with J gene TRBJ2-5; D unclear. Germline V gives CDR1 SGHVS, CDR2 FNYEAQ. The V gene lost 0 bases and the J gene lost 0 bases, with 11 bases spanning the gap. CDR3 length: 16 amino acids. CDR3 amino acids: CASSLATRWDQETQYF. The CDR3 bases are TGTGCCAGCAGCTTAGCGACCAGGTGGGACCAAGAGACCCAGTACTTC.

The chain is built from TRBV7-8 and TRBJ2-1; the D gene could be TRBD1 or TRBD2 (7 bases each). The CDR3 spans 15 residues. CDR1 is SGHVS, CDR2 FQNEAQ, per germline. Trimming removed 5 bases from V and 6 bases from J, with 17 bases in between. CDR3 amino acids: CASSLPRGGVNEQFF. CDR3 in DNA: TGTGCCAGCAGCCTCCCCAGGGGGGGAGTCAATGAGCAGTTCTTC.

V gene TRBV30 combines with J gene TRBJ1-5, with unresolved D. The germline CDR1 and CDR2 sequences are GTSNPN and SVGIG (reference sequence). This CDR3 spans 17 amino acids. Trimming removed 1 base from V and 2 bases from J, with 18 bases in between. CDR3 nucleotides: TGTGCCTGGAGTGGAACAAACGATGCCTGGGGCAATCAGCCCCAGCATTTT. This encodes CAWSGTNDAWGNQPQHF.

This chain uses TRBV5-4 with TRBJ1-5; the D gene is possibly TRBD1 (5 bases). Germline values: CDR1 SGHNT, CDR2 YYREEE (reference sequence). V was cut by 4 bases and J by 4 bases, with 9 bases left in between. The CDR3 loop spans 13 amino acids. The CDR3 DNA is TGTGCCAGCAGCGTAGGGGTTAATCAGCCCCAGCATTTT. Protein product: CASSVGVNQPQHF.

The chain joins TRBV9 to TRBJ1-6; no firm D call. The V and J ends lost 3 bases and 9 bases respectively, with 13 bases between them. CDR1 is SGDLS and CDR2 is YYNGEE in the germline V gene. The CDR3 has 14 amino acids. This CDR3 is CASSAGVVSSPLHF. The CDR3 DNA follows: TGTGCCAGCAGCGCTGGGGTTGTTAGTTCACCCCTCCACTTT.

A single count supports this clone. This chain connects TRBV7-2 to TRBJ2-2; 10 bases map to TRBD2. This CDR3 is 16 amino acids long. CDR1 is SGHTA and CDR2 is FQGNSA in the germline V gene. The trim removed 6 bases at V and 5 bases at J, leaving 9 bases unmatched. This CDR3 reads CASRVLAGVQTGELFF. CDR3 nucleotide sequence: TGTGCCAGCAGGGTTCTAGCGGGAGTTCAAACCGGGGAGCTGTTTTTT.

This clone was picked up one time. The rearrangement uses TRBV18 and TRBJ2-5, with TRBD2 matching 9 bases. Germline V gene sequence: CDR1 KGHSH, CDR2 LQKENI. The length of the CDR3 is 16 residues. V shed 0 bases, J shed 6 bases, and the junction held 8 bases outside the gene matches. CDR3 bases: TGTGCCAGCTCACCACCCCATAGCGGGAGATGGAAGACCCAGTACTTC. Translation gives CASSPPHSGRWKTQYF.

The V and J genes are TRBV18 and TRBJ2-1, with 7 bases lining up with TRBD2. CDR1 is KGHSH and CDR2 is LQKENI in the germline V gene. The junction had 8 bases not matched to a gene; V was cut back by 3 bases and J by 9 bases. CDR3 size: 14 residues. The CDR3 reads CASSPRGGETEQFF. Written as DNA, the CDR3 is TGTGCCAGCTCACCCCGGGGAGGGGAGACTGAGCAGTTCTTC.

The chain carries TRBV5-5 and TRBJ2-7; D call uncertain. V was shortened by 4 bases and J by 4 bases, with 12 bases between the two germline ends. Germline V lookup: CDR1 SGHKS, CDR2 YYEKEE (reference sequence). The CDR3 has 13 amino acids. The CDR3 DNA reads TGTGCCAGCAGCCCCGCTCGGAAGTACGAGCAGTACTTC. The encoded protein is CASSPARKYEQYF. Together with reference TRBV5-5 and TRBJ2-7, the CDR3 gives the full variable domain: DAGVTQSPTHLIKTRGQQVTLRCSPISGHKSVSWYQQVLGQGPQFIFQYYEKEERGRGNFPDRFSARQFPNYSSELNVNALLLGDSALYLCASSPARKYEQYFGPGTRLTVT.

This clone was detected once. V usage is TRBV11-3 and J usage is TRBJ2-1, with TRBD2 matching 8 bases. Losses at the gene ends were 1 base for V and 3 bases for J; bases not matched to a gene: 5. The length of the CDR3 is 16 residues. The germline V gene encodes CDR1 SGHNT and CDR2 YENEEA. This chain's CDR3 is CASSLVSLAGYNEQFF. CDR3 bases: TGTGCCAGCAGCTTAGTTTCCCTAGCGGGCTACAATGAGCAGTTCTTC.

The gene calls are TRBV7-2 and TRBJ2-5; perhaps TRBD2 as D (6 bases). The CDR3 sequence is 13 residues long. Looked up from germline, CDR1 is SGHTA and CDR2 is FQGNSA. V lost 1 base and J lost 5, with 8 bases in between. CDR3 sequence (DNA): TGTGCCAGCAGCTTAGGGAGCGGGGAGACCCAGTACTTC. It specifies CASSLGSGETQYF.

The rearrangement links TRBV5-1 to TRBJ2-1; the D gene is possibly TRBD2 (5 bases). The V gene lost 2 bases and the J gene lost 2 bases, with 14 bases spanning the gap. This CDR3 comprises 16 residues. CDR1 and CDR2 from the germline V gene are SGHRS and YFSETQ. The CDR3 reads CASSLSYSGAYNEQFF. The CDR3 DNA sequence: TGCGCCAGCAGCTTATCATACAGCGGAGCCTACAATGAGCAGTTCTTC.

V usage is TRBV19 and J usage is TRBJ2-4; a possible D gene is TRBD2 (6 bases). In germline, CDR1 is LNHDA, CDR2 SQIVND (reference sequence). V shed 4 bases and J shed 6 bases, with 19 bases lying between them. The CDR3 is 16 residues long. CDR3: CASSKIVGRGTNIQYF. The CDR3 DNA follows: TGTGCCAGTAGTAAAATAGTAGGCCGGGGGACAAACATTCAGTACTTC.

This clone came up once. The chain carries TRBV30 and TRBJ1-6; 9 bases are a match to TRBD1. V gave up 4 bases and J gave up 7 bases; unmatched junction bases: 14. The germline V gene encodes CDR1 GTSNPN and CDR2 SVGIG (reference sequence). The CDR3 spans 17 residues. CDR3 DNA: TGTGCCTGGAAGGGCGGGGAACAGGGGGCAGTCAATTCACCCCTCCACTTT. Encoded protein: CAWKGGEQGAVNSPLHF.

Regarding this clone: Other DNA sequences in this sample translate to the same CDR3. V usage is TRBV10-3 and J usage is TRBJ2-5; 7 bases map to TRBD2. Germline V lookup: CDR1 ENHRY, CDR2 SYGVKD. V trimming: 6 bases; J trimming: 2 bases; junction bases outside the gene matches: 0. This CDR3 region has 12 residues. CDR3 nucleotide sequence: TGTGCCATCAGGGGGGGGCAAGAGACCCAGTACTTC. The encoded protein is CAIRGGQETQYF.

The V gene is TRBV4-1, the J gene TRBJ2-3; the D is unclear. Germline CDR1 and CDR2: MGHRA and YSYEKL. The CDR3 extends over 16 amino acids. V lost 4 bases, J lost 9 bases, and 23 bases lay in between. The CDR3 sequence: CASSPSEQITAPTQYF. In DNA form, the CDR3 reads TGCGCCAGCAGCCCCAGTGAGCAGATTACGGCGCCGACGCAGTATTTT.

This clone has only a few counts. The identical CDR3 is also encoded by other nucleotide sequences in the sample. The V call is TRBV9, the J call TRBJ2-5; 8 bases line up with TRBD1. V trimming: 7 bases; J trimming: 5 bases; junction bases outside the gene matches: 4. The germline V gene has CDR1 SGDLS and CDR2 YYNGEE. The length of the CDR3 is 12 residues. Here the CDR3 reads CASSGGVETQYF. CDR3 nucleotide sequence: TGTGCCAGCTCAGGGGGCGTGGAGACCCAGTACTTC.

The chain uses TRBV12-2 and TRBJ2-2; no DNA check was done on the table's D call, TRBD1. TRBV12-2 is a documented pseudogene. The CDR3 is 18 residues long. In DNA form, the CDR3 reads TGTGCAAGTCGCTTTCGACGGGACAGGGGGCAGTGCACCGGGGAGCTGTTTTTT. It codes for CASRFRRDRGQCTGELFF.

V and J are TRBV9 and TRBJ2-3, with 7 positions matching TRBD2. Unmatched junction bases numbered 4, after V lost 0 bases and J lost 6 bases. The CDR3 consists of 14 residues. Germline V gives CDR1 SGDLS, CDR2 YYNGEE. This CDR3 reads CASSVDGRRDTQYF. The CDR3 bases are TGTGCCAGCAGCGTAGACGGGAGGAGGGATACGCAGTATTTT. The full variable domain, rest sourced from reference TRBV9 and TRBJ2-3, is DSGVTQTPKHLITATGQRVTLRCSPRSGDLSVYWYQQSLDQGLQFLIQYYNGEERAKGNILERFSAQQFPDLHSELNLSSLELGDSALYFCASSVDGRRDTQYFGPGTRLTVL.

The chain combines TRBV4-1 with TRBJ1-6; 8 nucleotides match TRBD1. The germline CDR1 and CDR2 sequences are MGHRA and YSYEKL. The CDR3 covers 19 residues. J was trimmed by 10 bases and V by 0 bases; bases with no gene match: 17. As DNA, the CDR3 is TGCGCCAGCAGCCAAGAAGGAGGGGACAGGACGTACCTGGGGTCACCCCTCCACTTT. Its protein is CASSQEGGDRTYLGSPLHF.

Only one count was recorded for this clone. The chain carries TRBV2 and TRBJ1-2, with 8 bases fitting TRBD1. The trim removed 6 bases at V and 10 bases at J, leaving 7 bases unmatched. The CDR3 sequence is 12 residues long. Germline V gene sequence: CDR1 SNHLY, CDR2 FYNNEI. The CDR3 DNA reads TGTGCCAGCAGAGGACAGGGCGAAGCCTACACCTTC. Translation: CASRGQGEAYTF.

Points on this clone: A much bigger clone sits one base away, suggesting this may be a read error. The chain couples TRBV5-1 to TRBJ2-2; 8 bases map to TRBD2. The CDR3 spans 17 residues. Germline assignment: CDR1 SGHRS and CDR2 YFSETQ. The ends lost 0 bases at V and 0 bases at J; junction bases unmatched: 4. The CDR3 sequence is CASSLDQRGSNTGELFF. Here the CDR3 DNA reads TGCGCCAGCAGCTTGGACCAGCGGGGGTCGAACACCGGGGAGCTGTTTTTT.

The chain combines TRBV11-3 with TRBJ2-1; D is undetermined. Germline V CDR1 and CDR2: SGHNT, YENEEA. V was pared by 1 base and J by 8 bases, with 9 bases between. The CDR3 is 13 residues long. As DNA, the CDR3 is TGTGCCAGCAGCTTAGCAGCGTGGGATGAGCAGTTCTTC. It specifies CASSLAAWDEQFF.